This TCR beta chain was sequenced during a study of cytomegalovirus exposure and HLA in healthy donors. Findings and limits, study-wide: While the bulk of TCR sequences proved rare, some public TCRs turned up in many donors.

The PCR ran on 60 Vbeta and 13 Jbeta primers. Repertoires were generated with immunoSEQ multiplex PCR, while TCRdb's copy carries only in-frame clones and drops some. This sample has roughly 120,000 clones, with 80% to 85% found just once. About this clone itself: Its cognate antigen is unknown.

The CDR3 spans 16 residues. Germline V CDR1 and CDR2: SGHTA, FQGNSA. Germline trimming cut 5 bases from V and 0 bases from J; bases unmatched to any gene: 6. The sample taken for sequencing was PBMCs. The chain has TRBV7-2 and TRBJ2-5, with 10 nucleotides matching TRBD2. The sequence derives from a woman under 40 in good health and CMV-seronegative. CDR3 loop: CASSPSGRENQETQYF. CDR3 DNA: TGTGCCAGCAGCCCTAGCGGGAGAGAAAACCAAGAGACCCAGTACTTC.